The next 21 T cell receptor beta chains were all read from a single sample in a study of blood T cells in healthy people across ages (dated by TCRdb to between 2014 and 2017). Libraries were built with 5' RACE. TCRdb names Illumina HiSeq 2500 as the instrument used. A second PCR of about 6 to 11 cycles was performed with a sample-barcoded 5' primer and a J-beta primer mix. The raw public reads went through TCRdb reprocessing: fastp at Q25, MiXCR clone calling, in-frame beta chains kept. Rows matching on CDR3 protein sequence are summarized as one entry with the most common DNA and genes. The sample records approximately 800,000 distinct CDR3 sequences, 35% to 40% of which are singletons. The ten largest make up about an eighth of the sample. The sequencing input was blood. These receptors were obtained from a man aged 18 to 29 in good health.

This clonotype has just a few counts. The chain couples TRBV5-6 to TRBJ2-5; D is perhaps TRBD2 (5 bases). Trimming shortened V by 2 bases and J by 4 bases, and 15 bases separated the two germline ends. The V gene's germline CDR1 is SGHDT and CDR2 YYEEEE. This CDR3 region has 15 residues. CDR3 loop: CASSLLPRERETQYF. DNA of the CDR3: TGTGCCAGCAGCTTACTTCCGAGGGAAAGAGAGACCCAGTACTTC.

V usage is TRBV7-6 and J usage is TRBJ1-1, with D perhaps matching TRBD1 (5 bases). Trimming cost V 5 bases and J 3 bases, with 16 bases left between them. The CDR3 is 15 residues long. Germline CDR1 and CDR2: SGHVS and FNYEAQ. The CDR3 nucleotides are TGTGCCAGCAGCGTCACTACAGGTTTTGACACTGAAGCTTTCTTT. It is translated as CASSVTTGFDTEAFF.

The V call is TRBV12-3 or TRBV12-4, the J call TRBJ2-5, with 8 bases matching TRBD1. The CDR3 has 14 residues. The ends lost 6 bases at V and 11 bases at J; junction bases unmatched: 14. The chain's CDR3 is CASSSGPGGGEQYF. DNA for the CDR3: TGTGCCAGCAGCTCCGGGCCAGGGGGCGGTGAGCAGTACTTC.

The table lists this clonotype with a few counts. The chain uses TRBV6-1 and TRBJ2-7; D call uncertain. The germline V gene has CDR1 MNHNS and CDR2 SASEGT. Trimming took 9 bases from V and 3 from J, leaving 9 bases between them. CDR3 length: 11 residues. The CDR3 loop is CASGRVYEQYF. The CDR3 coding sequence is TGTGCCAGTGGACGAGTCTACGAGCAGTACTTC.

The genes are TRBV12-3 or TRBV12-4 and TRBJ2-1, with TRBD2 matching over 11 bases. The J call may be incorrect, as the DNA end agrees better with TRBJ2-7. CDR3 length: 16 residues. The CDR3 DNA follows: TGTGCCAGCAGTTCTAGCGGGAGGAGCTCCTACAATGAGCAGTACTTC. It is translated as CASSSSGRSSYNEQYF.

To note about this clonotype: One end of the junction is discordant with germline, which a read error may explain. The chain couples TRBV9 to TRBJ2-1; perhaps D is TRBD1 or TRBD2 (5 bases each). CDR3 length equals 15 residues. Germline V CDR1 and CDR2: SGDLS, YYNGEE. The CDR3 is CAGSVGRQIYNEQFF. Here the CDR3 DNA reads TGTGCCGGCAGCGTAGGGAGACAGATCTACAATGAGCAGTTCTTC.

This rearrangement joins TRBV7-2 to TRBJ2-1; D call uncertain. This CDR3 contains 13 residues. The V end lost 0 bases, the J end lost 5 bases, and 5 bases lay between the germline ends. Germline V gene sequence: CDR1 SGHTA, CDR2 FQGNSA. CDR3 DNA: TGTGCCAGCAGCTTAGCGGGTGACAATGAGCAGTTCTTC. Translated, it gives CASSLAGDNEQFF.

The sample holds a few counts of this clonotype. The J gene is TRBJ2-7, the V gene TRBV12-3 or TRBV12-4; 7 bases align to TRBD1. The CDR3 runs 15 residues. J gave up 1 base and V 5 bases, and 8 bases lay outside the gene matches. CDR3 sequence: CASSVRDRKSYEQYF. Here the CDR3 DNA reads TGTGCCAGCAGTGTAAGGGACAGAAAGTCCTACGAGCAGTACTTC.

The chain carries TRBV5-1 and TRBJ2-2; possibly TRBD1 or TRBD2 for D (5 bases each). The V end was cut by 4 bases, the J end by 6 bases, with 19 bases between. CDR3 size: 16 residues. Per the germline V gene, CDR1 is SGHRS and CDR2 is YFSETQ. The CDR3 spells CASSLPGRARAGELFF. The CDR3 nucleotides read TGCGCCAGCAGCCTGCCGGGACGGGCTCGAGCCGGGGAGCTGTTTTTT.

V is TRBV4-2 and J is TRBJ1-5; D is possibly TRBD1 (5 bases). Per germline, CDR1 LGHNA and CDR2 YNFKEQ. This CDR3 has 15 amino acids. Trimming left V 0 bases short and J 5 bases short, with 11 bases between. The CDR3 here is CASSQERIRDQPQHF. DNA for the CDR3: TGTGCCAGCAGCCAAGAACGTATCAGGGATCAGCCCCAGCATTTT.

The rearrangement joins TRBV25-1 to TRBJ2-7; no clear D gene. The DNA end is a closer match to TRBJ2-5, so the J assignment may be wrong. Germline V gene lookup returns CDR1 MGHDK and CDR2 SYGVNS. The CDR3 is 13 amino acids. The CDR3 sequence is CATKPALVETQYF. Here the CDR3 DNA reads TGTGCCACCAAGCCGGCCCTAGTTGAGACCCAGTACTTC.

This clonotype has more than one count but fewer than ten. The gene calls are TRBV7-2 and TRBJ2-3, with 7 bases lining up with TRBD2. This CDR3 spans 16 amino acids. The ends lost 3 bases at V and 0 bases at J; junction bases unmatched: 6. In germline, CDR1 is SGHTA, CDR2 FQGNSA. The DNA of the CDR3 is TGTGCCAGCAGCTTTAGGCTAGCGGCCAGCACAGATACGCAGTATTTT. Its protein product is CASSFRLAASTDTQYF.

On this clonotype itself: A single base separates this from a much larger clone, so it may be a read error. The V call is TRBV7-2, the J call TRBJ2-3, with D tentatively TRBD2 (6 bases). The CDR3 is made up of 13 amino acids. Germline CDR1 and CDR2: SGHTA and FQGNSA. Here the CDR3 reads CARSPSGVGTQYF. DNA for the CDR3: TGTGCCCGCAGCCCCTCGGGGGTTGGTACGCAGTATTTT.

This clonotype turned up a few times. Its ends do not fully match the called genes, so a read error is possible. The rearrangement joins TRBV20-1 to TRBJ1-1, with 7 bases aligning to TRBD1. This CDR3 has 14 residues. CDR1 is DFQATT, CDR2 SNEGSKA, per germline (reference sequence). The CDR3 protein is CSARWTGANTEPFF. The CDR3 bases are TGCAGTGCTAGATGGACAGGTGCGAACACTGAACCTTTCTTT.

The table lists this clonotype with many counts. The J gene is TRBJ1-2, the V gene TRBV12-3 or TRBV12-4; D uncertain. V was trimmed by 0 bases and J by 5 bases, leaving 4 bases between them. The CDR3 length is 12 residues. The CDR3 loop reads CASSLAAYGYTF. DNA of the CDR3: TGTGCCAGCAGTTTAGCCGCTTATGGCTACACCTTC.

This chain uses TRBV10-3 with TRBJ1-4; D uncertain. Germline assignment: CDR1 ENHRY and CDR2 SYGVKD. CDR3 length: 12 residues. V was shortened by 8 bases and J by 4 bases, with 8 bases between the two germline ends. For the CDR3, the DNA is TGTGCCATCGGGCGCAGTAATGAAAAACTGTTTTTT. Its protein is CAIGRSNEKLFF.

This clonotype was counted only a few times. The chain has TRBV20-1 and TRBJ2-3; 12 bases are a match to TRBD2. Germline V gene data show CDR1 as DFQATT and CDR2 as SNEGSKA (reference sequence). The CDR3 is 17 residues long. Trimming at V came to 0 bases and at J to 1 base, leaving 5 bases not matched to a gene. The CDR3 sequence: CSARDFSSGGGTDTQYF. Written as DNA, the CDR3 is TGCAGTGCTAGAGATTTTTCTAGCGGGGGGGGCACAGATACGCAGTATTTT.

In its sample, this clonotype was seen many times. CDR3 sequence reads: CASSSDGRENYEQYF. In nucleotides, the CDR3 is TGTGCCAGCAGTAGCGACGGACGGGAGAACTACGAGCAGTACTTC. The rearrangement joins TRBV12-3 or TRBV12-4 to TRBJ2-7, with D possibly TRBD2 on 6 matching bases. There are 15 residues in the CDR3. V was clipped by 5 bases and J by 3 bases, with 17 bases between them.

The chain recombines TRBV7-9 with TRBJ2-1; 7 bases agree with TRBD1. Germline loops: CDR1 SEHNR, CDR2 FQNEAQ (reference sequence). V lost 7 bases to trimming and J lost 0 bases; unmatched junction nucleotides: 6. CDR3 length: 15 amino acids. The CDR3 DNA reads as TGTGCCAGCATCCCAGGGGGTATCTCCTACAATGAGCAGTTCTTC. Protein sequence: CASIPGGISYNEQFF.

This rearrangement joins TRBV15 to TRBJ1-1; D is unclear. Germline V lookup: CDR1 LNHNV, CDR2 YYDKDF (reference sequence). V shed 1 base and J shed 5 bases, with 8 bases lying between them. The CDR3 is 13 residues long. The CDR3 sequence is CATSRAGGTEAFF. CDR3 nucleotides: TGTGCCACCAGCAGAGCGGGAGGAACTGAAGCTTTCTTT.

This clonotype was seen ten or more times. The V and J genes are TRBV20-1 and TRBJ2-1; unclear D gene. Germline assignment: CDR1 DFQATT and CDR2 SNEGSKA (reference sequence). Deletions cut 2 bases from V and 8 bases from J, with 13 bases between. The CDR3 covers 13 residues. The CDR3 loop reads CSARQLGFDEQFF. In nucleotides, the CDR3 is TGCAGTGCTAGACAGCTAGGATTTGATGAGCAGTTCTTC.